Below are 14 T cell receptor beta chains sequenced from a single sample in a study of beta chain features in type 1 diabetes. The isolated RNA, all of it, was reverse transcribed, so expressed TCRB transcripts were what got sequenced. Libraries were prepared by immunoSEQ multiplex PCR; TCRdb keeps only in-frame clonotypes and omits some of them. The sample holds 130,000 or so clones, about a tenth seen once. Sequencing was done on a sample of central memory CD4+ T cells from blood. The receptors originated from a woman in her thirties or forties in good health.

Many counts were recorded for this clone. The chain combines TRBV4-1 with TRBJ1-4, with TRBD1 identical over 7 bases. The germline V gene has CDR1 MGHRA and CDR2 YSYEKL. This CDR3 is 14 amino acids long. V was clipped by 1 base and J by 6 bases; unmatched bases: 2. The CDR3 region has the DNA TGCGCCAGCAGCCAAGGGGACAGAGATGAAAAACTGTTTTTT. Protein: CASSQGDRDEKLFF.

This clone has a handful of counts. The genes are TRBV6-6 and TRBJ2-7; D gene uncertain. Trimming took 4 bases from V and 4 from J, leaving 11 bases between them. The CDR3 contains 13 residues. The germline V gene encodes CDR1 MNHNY and CDR2 SVGAGI (reference sequence). The CDR3 DNA reads as TGTGCCAGCAGTTGGCAGAGAGGTTACGAGCAGTACTTC. It yields the protein CASSWQRGYEQYF.

This clone has at least ten counts. This sequence joins TRBV4-3 and TRBJ2-3, with 12 nucleotides matching TRBD2. CDR1 and CDR2 from the germline V gene are LGHNA and YSLEER. Trimming at V came to 2 bases and at J to 4 bases, leaving 7 bases not matched to a gene. The CDR3 totals 17 residues. CDR3: CASSQSTSGGFADTQYF. The CDR3 DNA reads as TGCGCCAGCAGCCAATCGACTAGCGGGGGATTCGCAGATACGCAGTATTTT.

The rearrangement joins TRBV9 to TRBJ2-3; 12 nucleotides agree with TRBD2. This CDR3 has 16 amino acids. V gave up 3 bases and J gave up 1 base; unmatched junction bases: 3. The germline V gene has CDR1 SGDLS and CDR2 YYNGEE. CDR3 in DNA: TGTGCCAGCAGCGCTAGCGGGGGGGCCGGCACAGATACGCAGTATTTT. As protein: CASSASGGAGTDTQYF.

This clone was seen only a few times. The V gene is TRBV9, the J gene TRBJ2-3, with D perhaps TRBD1 (5 bases). The V gene lost 0 bases and the J gene lost 2 bases, with 13 bases spanning the gap. This CDR3 spans 16 amino acids. Per germline, CDR1 SGDLS and CDR2 YYNGEE. Written as DNA, the CDR3 is TGTGCCAGCAGCGTAGCCGCAGGGCCCCACACAGATACGCAGTATTTT. It translates to CASSVAAGPHTDTQYF.

Comment on this clone: The sample holds other DNA sequences that translate to the same CDR3. The V gene is TRBV5-1, the J gene TRBJ1-1; maybe TRBD1 (6 bases). From germline, CDR1 is SGHRS and CDR2 YFSETQ. The CDR3 length is 14 residues. V lost 0 bases to trimming and J lost 2 bases, with 8 bases between them. The CDR3 nucleotides read TGCGCCAGCAGCTTGGGACAGGTTAACACTGAAGCTTTCTTT. As protein: CASSLGQVNTEAFF.

A few counts support this clone. The chain joins TRBV11-2 to TRBJ2-3, with 8 nucleotides matching TRBD2. CDR3 length equals 16 residues. Germline lookup yields CDR1 SGHAT and CDR2 FQNNGV. J was trimmed by 0 bases and V by 2 bases; bases with no gene match: 4. This CDR3 is CASSLPIAGSTDTQYF. CDR3 nucleotides: TGTGCCAGCAGCTTACCAATAGCGGGGAGCACAGATACGCAGTATTTT.

The chain combines TRBV14 with TRBJ1-2; D is unresolved. This CDR3 comprises 13 residues. V was pared by 1 base and J by 4 bases, with 7 bases between. The V gene's germline CDR1 is SGHDN and CDR2 FVKESK. The CDR3 bases are TGTGCCAGCAGCCAAGGCGTCTTCTATGGCTACACCTTC. Translation gives CASSQGVFYGYTF.

This clone was observed a handful of times. J is TRBJ2-5 and V is TRBV2; TRBD2 agrees at 12 bases. The CDR3 runs 15 residues. Germline CDR1 is SNHLY and CDR2 is FYNNEI. Germline trimming cut 3 bases from V and 4 bases from J; bases unmatched to any gene: 3. The CDR3 is CASSDLAGGRETQYF. The CDR3, as DNA: TGTGCCAGCAGTGATCTAGCGGGGGGGAGAGAGACCCAGTACTTC.

This clone has a handful of counts. The chain has TRBV7-8 and TRBJ1-3, with TRBD1 as a possible D gene (5 bases). Between the trimmed V and J ends, which lost 2 bases and 7 bases, there was a span of 15 bases. There are 15 residues in the CDR3. Germline V gene sequence: CDR1 SGHVS, CDR2 FQNEAQ. The CDR3 loop reads CASSLSWQGANTIYF. The CDR3 nucleotides are TGTGCCAGCAGCTTATCTTGGCAGGGCGCGAACACCATATATTTT.

This chain links TRBV7-2 with TRBJ2-7; tentatively, D is TRBD2 (5 bases). The length of the CDR3 is 14 residues. The V and J ends lost 7 bases and 6 bases respectively, with 19 bases between them. The germline V gene has CDR1 SGHTA and CDR2 FQGNSA. The CDR3 spells CASTPSSVAGEQYF. CDR3 DNA sequence: TGTGCCAGCACCCCCAGTAGCGTGGCGGGCGAGCAGTACTTC.

In this sample, this clone turned up a few times. The chain joins TRBV10-3 to TRBJ2-3; D is possibly TRBD2 (6 bases). CDR1 is ENHRY, CDR2 SYGVKD, per germline. This CDR3 contains 15 residues. V lost 0 bases, J lost 3 bases, and 10 bases lay in between. The CDR3 sequence: CAISESGGETDTQYF. CDR3 sequence (DNA): TGTGCCATCAGTGAGTCGGGCGGGGAGACAGATACGCAGTATTTT.

This clone came up a few times. The genes are TRBV7-9 and TRBJ1-4; 7 nucleotides align to TRBD1. CDR3 size: 15 residues. Germline trimming cut 5 bases from V and 5 bases from J; bases unmatched to any gene: 8. Germline V gene sequence: CDR1 SEHNR, CDR2 FQNEAQ (reference sequence). CDR3 bases: TGTGCCAGCAGCCCCGCAGGGGGTCGGAATGAAAAACTGTTTTTT. This translates into CASSPAGGRNEKLFF.

The genes are TRBV6-5 and TRBJ2-7; 8 nucleotides align to TRBD2. The CDR3 totals 13 residues. V was pared by 6 bases and J by 8 bases, with 9 bases of the junction left unmatched. Germline V gives CDR1 MNHEY, CDR2 SVGAGI. The CDR3: CASSPAGGAKQYF. In nucleotides, the CDR3 is TGTGCCAGCAGCCCGGCCGGGGGGGCCAAGCAGTACTTC.